This is a list of T cell receptor beta chains from one sample in a study of T cells expressing NK-cell markers. TCRdb reprocessed the 5' RACE reads, keeping one entry per CDR3 protein, no DNA. The sample data list about 260,000 distinct CDR3 sequences. The specimen sequenced was blood T cells: a sorted CD56 or NKG2C T cell subset, CD4+ or CD8+ T cells, or bulk PBMC T cells (not recorded which). The receptors were sampled from a man between 18 and 29 years old in good health. Each CDR3 is given with its conserved first and last residue.

V gene: TRBV12-3/TRBV12-4
J gene: TRBJ2-1
CDR3 protein: CASRRTSGRYNEQFF

V gene: TRBV11-3
J gene: TRBJ1-2
CDR3 protein: CASSFLGTSGYTF

V gene: TRBV28
J gene: TRBJ1-5
CDR3 protein: CASRRTGGFQPQHF

V gene: TRBV20-1
J gene: TRBJ2-3
CDR3 protein: CSARDHSDRADTQYF

V gene: TRBV12-3/TRBV12-4
J gene: TRBJ2-1
CDR3 protein: CASSPPRPASYNEQFF

V gene: TRBV12-3/TRBV12-4
J gene: TRBJ2-1
CDR3 protein: CASSLGTVYDLNEQFF

V gene: TRBV27
J gene: TRBJ2-3
CDR3 protein: CASSSTIDLITDTQYF

V gene: TRBV6-6
J gene: TRBJ2-7
CDR3 protein: CASSYLNEQYF

V gene: TRBV12-3/TRBV12-4
J gene: TRBJ2-1
CDR3 protein: CASLPFARVTGDEQFF

V gene: TRBV3-1
J gene: TRBJ2-3
CDR3 protein: CASSQDGIARVVTDTQYF

V gene: TRBV7-6
J gene: TRBJ2-6
CDR3 protein: CASSQQRGLGANVLTF

V gene: TRBV5-1
J gene: TRBJ1-1
CDR3 protein: CASSLAAGPGTEAFF

V gene: TRBV25-1
J gene: TRBJ1-4
CDR3 protein: CASSEFTGGFEKLFF

V gene: TRBV29-1
J gene: TRBJ1-1
CDR3 protein: CSVAGKNTEAFF

V gene: TRBV18
J gene: TRBJ2-6
CDR3 protein: CASSPFGTGISGANVLTF

V gene: TRBV20-1
J gene: TRBJ2-1
CDR3 protein: CSVMDLDNEQFF

V gene: TRBV27
J gene: TRBJ1-2
CDR3 protein: CASPKIPVPGTDGYTF

V gene: TRBV7-2
J gene: TRBJ1-6
CDR3 protein: CASSLDGVGNSPLHF

V gene: TRBV7-8
J gene: TRBJ2-4
CDR3 protein: CASSLGQGQGDIQYF

V gene: TRBV18
J gene: TRBJ2-7
CDR3 protein: CASSSTGLAGNYEQYF

V gene: TRBV7-2
J gene: TRBJ2-5
CDR3 protein: CASRTGRGGETQYF

V gene: TRBV6-5
J gene: TRBJ1-1
CDR3 protein: CASSYGTGNTEAFF

V gene: TRBV2
J gene: TRBJ2-3
CDR3 protein: CASSRPPIGRDTDTQYF

V gene: TRBV29-1
J gene: TRBJ2-5
CDR3 protein: CSVAPGRETQYF

V gene: TRBV10-3
J gene: TRBJ2-5
CDR3 protein: CAISERGAKETQYF

V gene: TRBV20-1
J gene: TRBJ1-1
CDR3 protein: CSARGLGAEAFF

V gene: TRBV25-1
J gene: TRBJ2-7
CDR3 protein: CASSENSASSYEQYF

V gene: TRBV7-2
J gene: TRBJ2-5
CDR3 protein: CASSLSARQETQYF